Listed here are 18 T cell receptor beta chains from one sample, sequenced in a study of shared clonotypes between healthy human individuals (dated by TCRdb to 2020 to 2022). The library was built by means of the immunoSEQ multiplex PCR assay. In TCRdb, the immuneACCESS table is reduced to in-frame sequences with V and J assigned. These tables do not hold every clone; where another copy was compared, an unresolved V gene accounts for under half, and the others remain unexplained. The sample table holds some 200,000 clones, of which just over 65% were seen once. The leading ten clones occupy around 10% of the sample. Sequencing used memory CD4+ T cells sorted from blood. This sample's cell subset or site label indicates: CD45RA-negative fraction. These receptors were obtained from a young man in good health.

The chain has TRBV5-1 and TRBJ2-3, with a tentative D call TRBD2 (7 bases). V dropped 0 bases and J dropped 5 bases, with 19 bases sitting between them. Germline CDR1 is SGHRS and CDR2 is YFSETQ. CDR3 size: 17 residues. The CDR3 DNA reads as TGCGCCAGCAGCTTGGCGGGGGCGGGAGAGGCTGGAGATACGCAGTATTTT. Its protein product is CASSLAGAGEAGDTQYF.

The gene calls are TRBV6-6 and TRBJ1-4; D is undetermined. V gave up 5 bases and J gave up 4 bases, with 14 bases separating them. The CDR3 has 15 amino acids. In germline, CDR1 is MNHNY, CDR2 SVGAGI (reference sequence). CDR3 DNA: TGTGCCAGCAGTCGAGGGTCGGTGGTTAATGAAAAACTGTTTTTT. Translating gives CASSRGSVVNEKLFF.

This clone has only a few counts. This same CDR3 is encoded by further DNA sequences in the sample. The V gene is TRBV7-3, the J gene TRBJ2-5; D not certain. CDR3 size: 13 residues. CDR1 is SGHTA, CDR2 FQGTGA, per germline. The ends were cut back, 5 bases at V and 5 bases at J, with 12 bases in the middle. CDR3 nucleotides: TGTGCCAGCAGCCTAAGTCTGGGGGAGACCCAGTACTTC. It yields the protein CASSLSLGETQYF.

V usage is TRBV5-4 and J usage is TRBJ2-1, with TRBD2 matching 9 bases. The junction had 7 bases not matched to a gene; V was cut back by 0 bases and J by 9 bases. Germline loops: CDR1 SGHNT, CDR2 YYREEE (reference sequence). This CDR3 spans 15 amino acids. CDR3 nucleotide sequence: TGTGCCAGCAGCTTGGGGCGGGAGGGTCTCAGTGAGCAGTTCTTC. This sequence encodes CASSLGREGLSEQFF.

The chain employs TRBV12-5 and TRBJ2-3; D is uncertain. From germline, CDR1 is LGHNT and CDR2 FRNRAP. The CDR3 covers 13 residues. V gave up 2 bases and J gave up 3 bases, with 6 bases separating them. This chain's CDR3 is CASGLKLTDTQYF. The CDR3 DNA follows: TGTGCTAGTGGTTTGAAATTAACAGATACGCAGTATTTT.

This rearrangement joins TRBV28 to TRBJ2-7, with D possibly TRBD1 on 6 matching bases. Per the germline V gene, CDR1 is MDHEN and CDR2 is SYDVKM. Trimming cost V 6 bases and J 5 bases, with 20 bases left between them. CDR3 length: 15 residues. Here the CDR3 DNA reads TGTGCCAGCAGGGCCCCCGGGCAGGGGAGACACGAGCAGTACTTC. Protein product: CASRAPGQGRHEQYF.

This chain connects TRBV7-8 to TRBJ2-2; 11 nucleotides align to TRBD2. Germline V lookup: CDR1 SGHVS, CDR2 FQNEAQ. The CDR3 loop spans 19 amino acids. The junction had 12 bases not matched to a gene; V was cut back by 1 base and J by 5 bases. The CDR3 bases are TGTGCCAGCAGCTTAGTGGCTAGCGGGAGGACCGGGTGGACCGGGGAGCTGTTTTTT. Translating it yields CASSLVASGRTGWTGELFF.

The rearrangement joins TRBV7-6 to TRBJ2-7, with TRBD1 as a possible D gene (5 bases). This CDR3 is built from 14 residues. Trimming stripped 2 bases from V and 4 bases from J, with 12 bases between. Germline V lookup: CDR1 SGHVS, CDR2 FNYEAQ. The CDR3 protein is CASSLTGRDYEQYF. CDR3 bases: TGTGCCAGCAGCTTAACGGGCAGGGATTACGAGCAGTACTTC.

The CDR3 sequence: CASSLVEQGEQFF. The CDR3 DNA reads TGCGCCAGCAGCTTGGTAGAACAAGGGGAGCAGTTCTTC. The gene calls are TRBV5-1 and TRBJ2-1; D uncertain. The V end lost 0 bases, the J end lost 10 bases, and 11 bases lay between the germline ends. Per the germline V gene, CDR1 is SGHRS and CDR2 is YFSETQ. The CDR3 spans 13 residues.

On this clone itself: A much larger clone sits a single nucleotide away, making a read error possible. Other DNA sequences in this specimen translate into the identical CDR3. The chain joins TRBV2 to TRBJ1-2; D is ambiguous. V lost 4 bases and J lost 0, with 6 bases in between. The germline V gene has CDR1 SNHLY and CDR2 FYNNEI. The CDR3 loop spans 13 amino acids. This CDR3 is CASSGTANYGYTF. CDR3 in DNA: TGTGCCAGCAGTGGGACGGCTAACTATGGCTACACCTTC.

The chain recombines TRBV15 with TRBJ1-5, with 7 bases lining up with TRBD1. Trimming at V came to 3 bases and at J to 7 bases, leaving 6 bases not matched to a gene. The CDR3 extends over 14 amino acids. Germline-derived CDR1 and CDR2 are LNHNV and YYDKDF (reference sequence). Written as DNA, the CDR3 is TGTGCCACCAGCAGGTCCAGGGGGGAGCAGCCCCAGCATTTT. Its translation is CATSRSRGEQPQHF. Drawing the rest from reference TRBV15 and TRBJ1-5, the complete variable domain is DAMVIQNPRYQVTQFGKPVTLSCSQTLNHNVMYWYQQKSSQAPKLLFHYYDKDFNNEADTPDNFQSRRPNTSFCFLDIRSPGLGDTAMYLCATSRSRGEQPQHFGDGTRLSIL.

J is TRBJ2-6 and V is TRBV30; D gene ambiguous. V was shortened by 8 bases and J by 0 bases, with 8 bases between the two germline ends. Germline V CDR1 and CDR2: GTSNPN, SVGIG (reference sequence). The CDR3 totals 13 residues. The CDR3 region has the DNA TGTGCCCGGGCCGTCTCTGGGGCCAACGTCCTGACTTTC. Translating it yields CARAVSGANVLTF.

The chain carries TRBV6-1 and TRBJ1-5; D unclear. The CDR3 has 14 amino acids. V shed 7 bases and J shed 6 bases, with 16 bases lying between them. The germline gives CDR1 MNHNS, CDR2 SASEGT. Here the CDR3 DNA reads TGTGCCAGCACTTTCCTATCCGGGAGTCAGCCCCAGCATTTT. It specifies CASTFLSGSQPQHF.

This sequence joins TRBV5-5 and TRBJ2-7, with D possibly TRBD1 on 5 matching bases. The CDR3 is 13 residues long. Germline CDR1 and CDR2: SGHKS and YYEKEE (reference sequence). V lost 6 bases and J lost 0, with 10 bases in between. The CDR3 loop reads CASMDISSYEQYF. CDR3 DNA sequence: TGTGCCAGCATGGACATCAGCTCCTACGAGCAGTACTTC.

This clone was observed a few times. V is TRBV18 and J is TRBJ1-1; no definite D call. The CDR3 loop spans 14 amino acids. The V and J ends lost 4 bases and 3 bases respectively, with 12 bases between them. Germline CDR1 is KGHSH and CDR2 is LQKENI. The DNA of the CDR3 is TGTGCCAGCTCACTCTCTCGGGGAGACACTGAAGCTTTCTTT. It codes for CASSLSRGDTEAFF.

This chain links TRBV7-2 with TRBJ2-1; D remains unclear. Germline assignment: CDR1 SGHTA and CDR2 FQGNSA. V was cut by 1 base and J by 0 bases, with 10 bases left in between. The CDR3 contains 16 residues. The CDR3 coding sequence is TGTGCCAGCAGCTTAGACAGCTCCGTCTCCTACAATGAGCAGTTCTTC. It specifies CASSLDSSVSYNEQFF.

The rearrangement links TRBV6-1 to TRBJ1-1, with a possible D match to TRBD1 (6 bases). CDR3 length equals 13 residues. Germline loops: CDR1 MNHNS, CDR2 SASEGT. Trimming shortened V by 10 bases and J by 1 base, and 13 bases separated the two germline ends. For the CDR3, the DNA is TGTGCCAACGACGAGACAGGGAACACTGAAGCTTTCTTT. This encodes CANDETGNTEAFF.

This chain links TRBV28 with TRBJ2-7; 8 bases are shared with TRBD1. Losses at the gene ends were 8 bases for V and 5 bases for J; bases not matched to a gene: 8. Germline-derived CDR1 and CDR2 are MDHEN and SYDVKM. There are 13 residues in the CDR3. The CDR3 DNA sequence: TGTGCCAGCCAACAGGGGGTCATAGACGAGCAGTACTTC. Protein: CASQQGVIDEQYF.